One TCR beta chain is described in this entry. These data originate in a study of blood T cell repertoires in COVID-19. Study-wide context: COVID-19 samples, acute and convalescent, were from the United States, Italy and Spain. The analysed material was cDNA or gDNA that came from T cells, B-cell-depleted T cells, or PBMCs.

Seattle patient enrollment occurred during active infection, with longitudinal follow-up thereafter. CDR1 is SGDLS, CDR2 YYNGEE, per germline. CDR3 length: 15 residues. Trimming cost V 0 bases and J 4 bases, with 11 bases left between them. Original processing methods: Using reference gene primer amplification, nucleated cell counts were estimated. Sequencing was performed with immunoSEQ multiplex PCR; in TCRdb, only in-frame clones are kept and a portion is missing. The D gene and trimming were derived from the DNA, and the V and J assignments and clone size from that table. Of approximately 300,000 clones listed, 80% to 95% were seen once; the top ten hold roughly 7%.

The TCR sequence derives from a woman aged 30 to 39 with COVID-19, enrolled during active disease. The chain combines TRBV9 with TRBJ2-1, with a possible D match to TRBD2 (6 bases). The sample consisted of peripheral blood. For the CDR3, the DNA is TGTGCCAGCAGCGTAGGCGGGAACCTATACAATGAGCAGTTCTTC. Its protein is CASSVGGNLYNEQFF.